These 6 T cell receptor beta chains originate from one sample sequenced in a study of blood T cell repertoires in COVID-19. Measured with immunoSEQ multiplex PCR; TCRdb has only the in-frame clones, and not every one. Of a few hundred thousand clones detected, approximately 85% appear once; the ten largest clones hold approximately 7.6%. Sequences were obtained from peripheral blood. All receptors come from a human donor in a cohort sampled during active COVID-19.

In regard to this clone: Other DNA sequences in the same sample also yield this CDR3. This chain uses TRBV18 with TRBJ1-2; D is possibly TRBD1 (6 bases). V shed 0 bases and J shed 4 bases, with 12 bases lying between them. There are 15 residues in the CDR3. Germline CDR1 and CDR2: KGHSH and LQKENI. CDR3 DNA: TGTGCCAGCTCACCACCGGACAGAGTCGGCTATGGCTACACCTTC. Amino acids: CASSPPDRVGYGYTF.

This clone was seen a few times. J is TRBJ1-5 and V is TRBV6-6; D remains unclear. Germline V gene sequence: CDR1 MNHNY, CDR2 SVGAGI (reference sequence). The CDR3 length is 11 residues. V lost 6 bases and J 4 bases, leaving 4 bases between the germline ends. CDR3 nucleotide sequence: TGTGCCAGCAGGTCGAATCAGCCCCAGCATTTT. Translated: CASRSNQPQHF.

The V call is TRBV19, the J call TRBJ1-2, with 10 nucleotides matching TRBD1. The CDR3 runs 17 residues. Germline loops: CDR1 LNHDA, CDR2 SQIVND (reference sequence). Trimming at V came to 5 bases and at J to 4 bases, leaving 13 bases not matched to a gene. This CDR3 reads CASSPGTTGGRGYGYTF. Written as DNA, the CDR3 is TGTGCCAGTAGTCCCGGCACGACAGGGGGCCGTGGCTATGGCTACACCTTC.

This chain uses TRBV28 with TRBJ1-3; possible D gene TRBD1, 6 bases. Trimming stripped 1 base from V and 3 bases from J, with 10 bases between. Germline V CDR1 and CDR2: MDHEN, SYDVKM. The CDR3 runs to 15 residues. CDR3 coding DNA: TGTGCCAGCAGTTTATCGACAGGCTTTGGAAACACCATATATTTT. Protein product: CASSLSTGFGNTIYF.

The chain carries TRBV11-2 and TRBJ1-2; D call uncertain. CDR1 is SGHAT and CDR2 is FQNNGV in the germline V gene. This CDR3 has 12 residues. Trimming took 3 bases from V and 6 from J, leaving 8 bases between them. CDR3 nucleotide sequence: TGTGCCAGCAGCTTGATGGCCCATGGCTACACCTTC. Protein: CASSLMAHGYTF.

The CDR3 spells CASSYSDRVEKLFF. CDR3 sequence (DNA): TGTGCCAGCAGTTATTCTGACAGGGTGGAAAAACTGTTTTTT. This rearrangement joins TRBV27 to TRBJ1-4; TRBD1 matches at 7 bases. V lost 4 bases to trimming and J lost 8 bases; unmatched junction nucleotides: 7. The germline CDR1 and CDR2 sequences are MNHEY and SMNVEV (reference sequence). The CDR3 totals 14 residues. The complete variable domain, with remaining parts taken from reference TRBV27 and TRBJ1-4, reads EAQVTQNPRYLITVTGKKLTVTCSQNMNHEYMSWYRQDPGLGLRQIYYSMNVEVTDKGDVPEGYKVSRKEKRNFPLILESPSPNQTSLYFCASSYSDRVEKLFFGSGTQLSVL.